A selection of T cell receptor beta chains follows, all from one sample in a study of shared clonotypes between healthy human individuals. Produced via immunoSEQ multiplex PCR; TCRdb's table is partial and in-frame only. The data contain around 1.5 million clones, under 99% of them singletons. The sequenced sample was naive CD4+ T cells sorted from blood. The source is a man younger than 40 in good health. Both conserved end residues are part of each CDR3. Each record gives: CDR3 protein, CDR3 DNA, clone size, V gene, J gene, D gene. The D gene is left open where the match is weak. Clone size, where shown, is once, few, many, or a class for clones that have expanded.

CDR3 protein: CASSRRVQGNQPQHF; CDR3 DNA: TGTGCCAGCAGCCGGAGGGTACAGGGCAATCAGCCCCAGCATTTT; clone size: -; V gene: TRBV5-6; J gene: TRBJ1-5; D gene: -
CDR3 protein: CASSPVGRNYGYTF; CDR3 DNA: TGTGCCAGCAGTCCCGTTGGCAGAAACTATGGCTACACCTTC; clone size: once; V gene: TRBV27; J gene: TRBJ1-2; D gene: -
CDR3 protein: CSGLAGREQYF; CDR3 DNA: TGCAGCGGACTAGCGGGACGGGAGCAGTACTTC; clone size: -; V gene: TRBV29-1; J gene: TRBJ2-7; D gene: TRBD2
CDR3 protein: CASKKDPSGNTIYF; CDR3 DNA: TGTGCCAGTAAGAAGGACCCCTCTGGAAACACCATATATTTT; clone size: -; V gene: TRBV19; J gene: TRBJ1-3; D gene: -
CDR3 protein: CATSRERTPGPEQYF; CDR3 DNA: TGTGCCACCAGCAGAGAGCGTACTCCAGGGCCCGAGCAGTACTTC; clone size: -; V gene: TRBV15; J gene: TRBJ2-7; D gene: -
CDR3 protein: CASSQGVGGKSTDTQYF; CDR3 DNA: TGTGCCAGCAGCCAAGGGGTTGGAGGAAAATCCACAGATACGCAGTATTTT; clone size: -; V gene: TRBV4-2; J gene: TRBJ2-3; D gene: -
CDR3 protein: CASSRTSGASNTGELFF; CDR3 DNA: TGTGCCAGCTCTAGGACTAGCGGGGCCTCAAACACCGGGGAGCTGTTTTTT; clone size: -; V gene: TRBV18; J gene: TRBJ2-2; D gene: TRBD2
CDR3 protein: CASSLDWQETQYF; CDR3 DNA: TGTGCCAGCAGCTTGGACTGGCAAGAGACCCAGTACTTC; clone size: -; V gene: TRBV7-3; J gene: TRBJ2-5; D gene: -
CDR3 protein: CASSISALRDTQYF; CDR3 DNA: TGTGCCAGTAGTATCTCGGCTCTCCGAGATACGCAGTATTTT; clone size: -; V gene: TRBV19; J gene: TRBJ2-3; D gene: -
CDR3 protein: CASSSRGADTQYF; CDR3 DNA: TGTGCCAGCAGCTCCAGGGGCGCAGATACGCAGTATTTT; clone size: -; V gene: TRBV28; J gene: TRBJ2-3; D gene: -
CDR3 protein: CASSLAGLTSRDTQYF; CDR3 DNA: TGTGCCAGCAGCTTGGCTGGTTTGACTAGCCGAGATACGCAGTATTTT; clone size: -; V gene: TRBV5-5; J gene: TRBJ2-3; D gene: TRBD2
CDR3 protein: CASGLVLAGDTETQYF; CDR3 DNA: TGTGCTAGTGGTTTGGTACTTGCGGGAGATACGGAGACCCAGTACTTC; clone size: -; V gene: TRBV12-5; J gene: TRBJ2-5; D gene: TRBD2
CDR3 protein: CASRSDLAGWELFF; CDR3 DNA: TGTGCCAGCAGGTCCGACCTAGCGGGATGGGAGCTGTTTTTT; clone size: -; V gene: TRBV7-2; J gene: TRBJ2-2; D gene: TRBD2
CDR3 protein: CASGLVLGPGSGELFF; CDR3 DNA: TGTGCTAGTGGTTTGGTACTAGGGCCCGGCTCCGGGGAGCTGTTTTTT; clone size: -; V gene: TRBV12-5; J gene: TRBJ2-2; D gene: -
CDR3 protein: CATSTGRTVFREQYF; CDR3 DNA: TGTGCCACCAGCACCGGTCGGACAGTTTTCAGGGAGCAGTACTTC; clone size: -; V gene: TRBV15; J gene: TRBJ2-7; D gene: -
CDR3 protein: CASRNTGELFF; CDR3 DNA: TGTGCCAGCAGGAACACCGGGGAGCTGTTTTTT; clone size: -; V gene: TRBV6-6; J gene: TRBJ2-2; D gene: -
CDR3 protein: CAISEKPLGRSQETQYF; CDR3 DNA: TGTGCCATCAGTGAAAAGCCCTTGGGTCGTTCTCAAGAGACCCAGTACTTC; clone size: -; V gene: TRBV10-3; J gene: TRBJ2-5; D gene: -
CDR3 protein: CASSFGTSGQYNEQFF; CDR3 DNA: TGTGCCAGCAGCTTCGGGACTAGCGGACAATACAATGAGCAGTTCTTC; clone size: -; V gene: TRBV11-2; J gene: TRBJ2-1; D gene: TRBD2
CDR3 protein: CSVLTGSYEQYF; CDR3 DNA: TGCAGCGTTCTGACAGGTTCCTACGAGCAGTACTTC; clone size: -; V gene: TRBV29-1; J gene: TRBJ2-7; D gene: -
CDR3 protein: CASSLEGNGELFF; CDR3 DNA: TGCGCCAGCAGCTTGGAGGGGAATGGGGAGCTGTTTTTT; clone size: -; V gene: TRBV5-1; J gene: TRBJ2-2; D gene: -
CDR3 protein: CASSSPGAYEQYF; CDR3 DNA: TGTGCCAGCAGTTCTCCGGGGGCCTACGAGCAGTACTTC; clone size: -; V gene: TRBV28; J gene: TRBJ2-7; D gene: -
CDR3 protein: CASGGGSNQPQHF; CDR3 DNA: TGTGCCAGCGGGGGCGGGAGCAATCAGCCCCAGCATTTT; clone size: -; V gene: TRBV7-8; J gene: TRBJ1-5; D gene: -
CDR3 protein: CASSLQTVQF; CDR3 DNA: TGTGCCAGCAGCCTACAGACAGTCCAATTT; clone size: -; V gene: TRBV7-9; J gene: TRBJ2-3; D gene: -
CDR3 protein: CASSGPGRGNQPQHF; CDR3 DNA: TGTGCCAGCAGTGGACCAGGCAGGGGGAATCAGCCCCAGCATTTT; clone size: -; V gene: TRBV6-1; J gene: TRBJ1-5; D gene: TRBD1
CDR3 protein: CASSYGGSNYGYTF; CDR3 DNA: TGTGCCAGCAGTTACGGGGGCAGCAACTATGGCTACACCTTC; clone size: -; V gene: TRBV6-5; J gene: TRBJ1-2; D gene: -
CDR3 protein: CASSSGDNTEAFF; CDR3 DNA: TGCGCCAGCAGCTCGGGGGATAACACTGAAGCTTTCTTT; clone size: -; V gene: TRBV5-1; J gene: TRBJ1-1; D gene: -
CDR3 protein: CSAAGTSLQYF; CDR3 DNA: TGCAGTGCCGCGGGGACTAGCCTCCAGTACTTC; clone size: -; V gene: TRBV20-1; J gene: TRBJ2-7; D gene: TRBD2
CDR3 protein: CASSLDPGAETQYF; CDR3 DNA: TGTGCCAGCAGCTTAGATCCGGGGGCGGAGACCCAGTACTTC; clone size: -; V gene: TRBV7-2; J gene: TRBJ2-5; D gene: -
CDR3 protein: CASSARTGDEQFF; CDR3 DNA: TGCGCCAGCAGCGCCCGGACAGGGGATGAGCAGTTCTTC; clone size: -; V gene: TRBV5-1; J gene: TRBJ2-1; D gene: TRBD1
CDR3 protein: CASSQTGSNNEQFF; CDR3 DNA: TGCGCCAGCAGCCAGACCGGGAGTAACAATGAGCAGTTCTTC; clone size: -; V gene: TRBV5-1; J gene: TRBJ2-1; D gene: -
CDR3 protein: CASSRAGQVQHF; CDR3 DNA: TGTGCCAGTAGTCGTGCGGGACAGGTCCAACATTTT; clone size: once; V gene: TRBV19; J gene: TRBJ1-5; D gene: TRBD1
CDR3 protein: CASSQDTRGGINEKLFF; CDR3 DNA: TGCGCCAGCAGCCAAGATACACGGGGGGGAATTAATGAAAAACTGTTTTTT; clone size: -; V gene: TRBV4-1; J gene: TRBJ1-4; D gene: -
CDR3 protein: CASSSLKDLREQFF; CDR3 DNA: TGTGCCAGCAGCTCTCTGAAGGACTTACGAGAGCAGTTCTTC; clone size: -; V gene: TRBV7-9; J gene: TRBJ2-1; D gene: -
CDR3 protein: CASSISLIGSGANVLTF; CDR3 DNA: TGTGCCAGTAGTATATCCCTTATAGGTTCTGGGGCCAACGTCCTGACTTTC; clone size: -; V gene: TRBV19; J gene: TRBJ2-6; D gene: -
CDR3 protein: CSVTSGIALEQFF; CDR3 DNA: TGCAGCGTAACTAGCGGGATTGCTCTTGAGCAGTTCTTC; clone size: -; V gene: TRBV29-1; J gene: TRBJ2-1; D gene: TRBD2
CDR3 protein: CASRLTGGSNEQFF; CDR3 DNA: TGTGCCAGTAGGTTGACGGGAGGGTCCAATGAGCAGTTCTTC; clone size: -; V gene: TRBV19; J gene: TRBJ2-1; D gene: TRBD2
CDR3 protein: CASSPPLGLAANNEQFF; CDR3 DNA: TGTGCCAGCTCACCACCCTTAGGACTAGCGGCCAACAATGAGCAGTTCTTC; clone size: -; V gene: TRBV18; J gene: TRBJ2-1; D gene: TRBD2
CDR3 protein: CASSQGTSGTPNTGELFF; CDR3 DNA: TGTGCCAGCAGCCAAGGAACATCCGGGACACCGAACACCGGGGAGCTGTTTTTT; clone size: -; V gene: TRBV4-2; J gene: TRBJ2-2; D gene: -
CDR3 protein: CASSPRVRQYF; CDR3 DNA: TGTGCCAGCAGCCCTAGGGTAAGGCAGTACTTC; clone size: once; V gene: TRBV14; J gene: TRBJ2-7; D gene: -
CDR3 protein: CASSLGWTGRETQYF; CDR3 DNA: TGTGCCAGCAGCTTAGGATGGACAGGGCGGGAGACCCAGTACTTC; clone size: -; V gene: TRBV7-9; J gene: TRBJ2-5; D gene: TRBD1